Below, 26 T cell receptor beta chains from the same sample are listed, as sequenced in a study of T cells in Graves' hyperthyroidism and ophthalmopathy. Amplified TCR beta CDR3 regions derived from RNA transcripts. The HTBI primer set served for first-round RT-PCR of the TCR CDR3. TCRdb re-called the multiplex PCR reads with MiXCR, one entry per CDR3 protein. This table holds around 300,000 distinct CDR3 sequences, approximately 26% found once. Sequencing was done on a sample of blood. The receptors shown here come from a man between 40 and 49 years old with Graves' hyperthyroidism that later progressed to Graves' ophthalmopathy.

This clonotype appeared many times. This chain links TRBV6-1 with TRBJ2-7, with 9 bases fitting TRBD2. The CDR3 has 15 amino acids. Germline CDR1 and CDR2: MNHNS and SASEGT. The trim removed 4 bases at V and 1 base at J, leaving 5 bases unmatched. DNA for the CDR3: TGTGCCAGCAGTGCCCCGGGACTAGCTTCCTACGAGCAGTACTTC. It yields the protein CASSAPGLASYEQYF.

This clonotype was observed many times. The chain employs TRBV11-2 and TRBJ2-5; no firm D call. V gave up 5 bases and J gave up 5 bases, with 6 bases separating them. Germline lookup yields CDR1 SGHAT and CDR2 FQNNGV. This CDR3 is 11 amino acids long. This chain's CDR3 is CASSAIETQYF. The CDR3 DNA reads TGTGCCAGCAGCGCGATCGAGACCCAGTACTTC.

The chain is built from TRBV6-2 or TRBV6-3 and TRBJ2-7; a possible D gene is TRBD2 (5 bases). With 0 bases removed from V and 5 bases from J, the gap between germline ends came to 8 bases. The CDR3 has 13 amino acids. Germline V gene sequence: CDR1 MNHEY, CDR2 SVGEGT. Written as DNA, the CDR3 is TGTGCCAGCAGTTACTCGACCGGGAACGAGCAGTACTTC. Its protein is CASSYSTGNEQYF.

This clonotype was counted at least ten times. The rearrangement joins TRBV6-1 to TRBJ1-1; TRBD1 agrees at 9 bases. Trimming at V came to 1 base and at J to 4 bases, leaving 7 bases not matched to a gene. Germline assignment: CDR1 MNHNS and CDR2 SASEGT. The CDR3 is 16 residues long. CDR3 amino acids: CASSEVLGQGLTEAFF. CDR3 DNA: TGTGCCAGCAGTGAAGTTTTGGGACAGGGTCTCACTGAAGCTTTCTTT.

The CDR3 bases are TGTGCCAGTAGTGGATCATATGGCTACACCTTC. It translates to CASSGSYGYTF. The chain recombines TRBV19 with TRBJ1-2; no firm D call. CDR3 length: 11 amino acids. The germline V and J ends were trimmed by 5 bases and 5 bases, with 6 bases remaining between them. The germline CDR1 and CDR2 sequences are LNHDA and SQIVND (reference sequence).

Only a few counts were recorded for this clonotype. V is TRBV5-5 and J is TRBJ2-5, with 9 bases that match TRBD1. Germline V CDR1 and CDR2: SGHKS, YYEKEE (reference sequence). Unmatched junction bases numbered 6, after V lost 4 bases and J lost 2 bases. This CDR3 is built from 15 residues. CDR3 sequence reads: CASSANRGPQETQYF. The CDR3 region has the DNA TGTGCCAGCAGCGCGAACAGGGGGCCTCAAGAGACCCAGTACTTC.

This clonotype was seen repeatedly, ten times or more. As DNA, the CDR3 is TGCGCCAGCAGCTTGCTGGGACTAGGTTCATTCATGGAGACCCAGTACTTC. Translation: CASSLLGLGSFMETQYF. The chain has TRBV5-1 and TRBJ2-5, with TRBD2 matching 8 bases. V shed 1 base, J shed 5 bases, and the junction held 13 bases outside the gene matches. CDR1 and CDR2 from the germline V gene are SGHRS and YFSETQ. The CDR3 runs to 17 residues.

This clonotype was counted many times. The chain combines TRBV20-1 with TRBJ2-7; TRBD1 matches at 12 bases. The CDR3 extends over 16 amino acids. J lost 7 bases, V lost 2 bases, and 12 bases had no gene match. The germline gives CDR1 DFQATT, CDR2 SNEGSKA (reference sequence). The CDR3 protein is CSARRAAGQGAKEQYF. The CDR3 DNA follows: TGCAGTGCTAGACGGGCCGCGGGACAGGGGGCGAAAGAGCAGTACTTC.

This chain links TRBV12-3 or TRBV12-4 with TRBJ2-6, with 10 bases fitting TRBD1. CDR3 length: 21 residues. Trimming removed 1 base from V and 0 bases from J; junction bases left unmatched: 12. The CDR3 coding sequence is TGTGCCAGCAGTTTAGTTCGGGGACAGGGGCCTGCCAACTCTGGGGCCAACGTCCTGACTTTC. Translating it yields CASSLVRGQGPANSGANVLTF.

Many counts were recorded for this clonotype. The V call is TRBV11-2, the J call TRBJ2-2; D is possibly TRBD2 (6 bases). Germline CDR1 is SGHAT and CDR2 is FQNNGV. Trimming stripped 4 bases from V and 6 bases from J, with 15 bases between. The CDR3 has 15 amino acids. Here the CDR3 reads CASSSLRERAGELFF. The CDR3 DNA reads TGTGCCAGCAGCTCCTTGCGGGAACGGGCCGGGGAGCTGTTTTTT.

In its sample, this clonotype was seen many times. The gene calls are TRBV3-1 and TRBJ1-1, with 9 bases lining up with TRBD1. Unmatched junction bases numbered 11, after V lost 5 bases and J lost 4 bases. The CDR3 is 16 residues long. Looked up from germline, CDR1 is LGHDT and CDR2 is YNNKEL (reference sequence). DNA for the CDR3: TGTGCCAGCAGCGGGACAGGGCGGAGTGGGGGCACTGAAGCTTTCTTT. Translating it yields CASSGTGRSGGTEAFF.

This clonotype was seen repeatedly, ten times or more. This chain links TRBV5-1 with TRBJ2-7, with 8 bases lining up with TRBD2. Germline V gives CDR1 SGHRS, CDR2 YFSETQ. The CDR3 loop spans 15 amino acids. V was clipped by 0 bases and J by 3 bases; unmatched bases: 5. CDR3 residues: CASSLGQRESYEQYF. The CDR3 region has the DNA TGCGCCAGCAGCTTGGGCCAGCGGGAGAGCTACGAGCAGTACTTC.

Ten or more counts support this clonotype. The chain joins TRBV29-1 to TRBJ2-7, with D maybe TRBD2 (5 bases). V was cut by 0 bases and J by 2 bases, with 5 bases left in between. Per germline, CDR1 SQVTM and CDR2 ANQGSEA. The CDR3 contains 12 residues. The chain's CDR3 is CSVEEGAYEQYF. The DNA of the CDR3 is TGCAGCGTTGAAGAGGGAGCCTACGAGCAGTACTTC.

This clonotype was detected ten times or more. The CDR3 loop is CAIRASKNTGELFF. The CDR3 DNA reads TGTGCCATCAGGGCTAGCAAGAACACCGGGGAGCTGTTTTTT. V usage is TRBV10-3 and J usage is TRBJ2-2; a weak D match, TRBD2 (5 bases). The CDR3 runs 14 residues. Between the trimmed V and J ends, which lost 6 bases and 1 base, there was a span of 9 bases. Germline V gene sequence: CDR1 ENHRY, CDR2 SYGVKD.

This clonotype was counted many times. The chain links TRBV14 to TRBJ2-5, with 7 bases that match TRBD2. V gave up 0 bases and J gave up 3 bases; unmatched junction bases: 4. The germline V gene has CDR1 SGHDN and CDR2 FVKESK. The CDR3 is made up of 15 amino acids. The DNA for the CDR3 is TGTGCCAGCAGCCAAGAATCTGGACTAGAAGAGACCCAGTACTTC. Protein sequence: CASSQESGLEETQYF.

At least ten counts were recorded for this clonotype. This chain links TRBV6-2 or TRBV6-3 with TRBJ1-1; 7 nucleotides line up with TRBD1. Trimming cost V 10 bases and J 7 bases; bases outside gene matches: 12. The germline V gene has CDR1 MNHEY and CDR2 SVGEGT. CDR3 length: 13 residues. The chain's CDR3 is CATRPAGGNEAFF. DNA for the CDR3: TGTGCCACGAGGCCAGCAGGGGGGAATGAAGCTTTCTTT.

This clonotype has ten or more counts. The chain joins TRBV4-1 to TRBJ1-1; 8 bases agree with TRBD1. V lost 5 bases to trimming and J lost 3 bases; unmatched junction nucleotides: 14. This CDR3 has 17 amino acids. Germline CDR1 MGHRA, CDR2 YSYEKL. CDR3 sequence: CASSDGQGFWGHTEAFF. The CDR3, as DNA: TGCGCCAGCAGCGACGGACAGGGCTTTTGGGGTCACACTGAAGCTTTCTTT.

A remark on this clonotype: The junction departs from the called germline gene at one end, perhaps through a read error. The rearrangement joins TRBV6-2 or TRBV6-3 to TRBJ2-7; perhaps TRBD2 as D (6 bases). The CDR3 is 13 amino acids. CDR1 MNHEY and CDR2 SVGEGT come from the germline V gene. The CDR3 spells CASRRDFSSEQYF. The CDR3 DNA sequence: TGTGCCAGCAGGCGGGACTTTTCCTCCGAGCAGTACTTC.

This clonotype has a count of ten or more. The CDR3, as DNA: TGCAGTGCTCGGGACATATCTAACTATGGCTACACCTTC. Translated: CSARDISNYGYTF. The genes are TRBV20-1 and TRBJ1-2, with D tentatively TRBD1 (6 bases). Germline V gene data show CDR1 as DFQATT and CDR2 as SNEGSKA (reference sequence). Between the trimmed V and J ends, which lost 5 bases and 0 bases, there was a span of 10 bases. This CDR3 is built from 13 residues.

This clonotype showed up many times. This chain connects TRBV9 to TRBJ1-3; no firm D call. The CDR3 has 16 residues. Germline V CDR1 and CDR2: SGDLS, YYNGEE. Trimming left V 0 bases short and J 0 bases short, with 10 bases between. The CDR3 DNA sequence: TGTGCCAGCAGCGTAGAAGCCAGCAGCTCTGGAAACACCATATATTTT. This encodes CASSVEASSSGNTIYF.

This rearrangement joins TRBV6-2 or TRBV6-3 to TRBJ2-2; the match to TRBD1 covers 8 bases. CDR3 length: 15 residues. The V and J ends lost 5 bases and 2 bases, in that order; junction bases with no gene match: 4. The germline CDR1 and CDR2 sequences are MNHEY and SVGEGT. The CDR3: CASSRGTGNTGELFF. CDR3 DNA sequence: TGTGCCAGCAGTCGTGGGACAGGAAACACCGGGGAGCTGTTTTTT.

This clonotype was recorded a few times. This chain links TRBV24-1 with TRBJ2-5; possibly TRBD1 for D (7 bases). This CDR3 has 16 residues. Germline CDR1 KGHDR, CDR2 SFDVKD. The V end lost 4 bases, the J end lost 5 bases, and 19 bases lay between the germline ends. CDR3 in amino acids: CATSESTGTGGETQYF. The CDR3 DNA is TGTGCCACCAGTGAATCGACAGGGACTGGCGGGGAGACCCAGTACTTC.

This clonotype came up a few times. This chain uses TRBV12-3 or TRBV12-4 with TRBJ2-2, with D perhaps given as TRBD1 or TRBD2 (5 bases each). V was pared by 7 bases and J by 4 bases, with 22 bases between. The CDR3 loop spans 17 amino acids. The CDR3 region has the DNA TGTGCCAGCAATCCCGGGGACGGCTTGGGAATCACCGGGGAGCTGTTTTTT. Protein sequence: CASNPGDGLGITGELFF.

This clonotype was seen many times. The genes are TRBV3-1 and TRBJ2-7; 9 bases match TRBD2. CDR3 length: 17 residues. In germline, CDR1 is LGHDT, CDR2 YNNKEL (reference sequence). V dropped 1 base and J dropped 0; count of bases not matched to a gene: 7. The DNA of the CDR3 is TGTGCCAGCAGCCAAGGGCTAGCGGGGATCAGCTCCTACGAGCAGTACTTC. Protein sequence: CASSQGLAGISSYEQYF.

The chain combines TRBV12-3 or TRBV12-4 with TRBJ1-2, with D unclear. Trimming removed 6 bases from V and 7 bases from J, with 15 bases in between. This CDR3 region has 13 residues. The CDR3 region has the DNA TGTGCCAGCAGCCAATCTTGGCTGAGTGGCTACACCTTC. It is translated as CASSQSWLSGYTF.

This clonotype was picked up many times. This chain joins TRBV19 and TRBJ2-7, with 7 bases identical to TRBD1. Germline V lookup: CDR1 LNHDA, CDR2 SQIVND (reference sequence). V shed 4 bases and J 5 bases; nucleotides not matched to a gene: 5. This CDR3 has 13 amino acids. The CDR3 nucleotides are TGTGCCAGTAGTACCAGAACAGGGGACGAGCAGTACTTC. Its translation is CASSTRTGDEQYF.